The 28 T cell receptor beta chains below were found in one sample sequenced in a study of post-analysis software for immune sequencing data. Included in the TCR beta cDNA libraries were unique molecular identifiers. TCRdb re-derived calls from the PCR reads in MiXCR, one entry per CDR3 protein. The repertoire has about 800,000 distinct CDR3 sequences, just under 30% of them found once; the top ten carry around 0.55%. These receptors are not linked to any known antigen. General study findings and limits: There were roughly 5 TRBV segments more frequent in patients than controls, and TRBV5-6, TRBV5-1 and TRBV20-1 were among them.

What was sequenced was blood. These receptors originate from a girl under 18 with multiple sclerosis.

This chain connects TRBV3-1 to TRBJ1-1; TRBD1 is a possible D gene (6 bases). Trimming pared 1 base from V and 7 bases from J, leaving 10 bases between. Germline CDR1 reads LGHDT; CDR2 reads YNNKEL (reference sequence). This CDR3 has 13 amino acids. Written as DNA, the CDR3 is TGTGCCAGCAGCCAAGTCGGGGGCATTGAAGCTTTCTTT. It translates to CASSQVGGIEAFF.

This sequence joins TRBV6-5 and TRBJ2-1; 8 bases agree with TRBD1. Trimming removed 0 bases from V and 2 bases from J; junction bases left unmatched: 3. Germline values: CDR1 MNHEY, CDR2 SVGAGI. The CDR3 totals 16 residues. The CDR3 here is CASSYSTGATYNEQFF. The DNA for the CDR3 is TGTGCCAGCAGTTACTCGACAGGGGCGACCTACAATGAGCAGTTCTTC.

As to this clonotype: At one end, the junction sequence differs from germline, possibly due to a read error. V is TRBV6-1 and J is TRBJ1-2, with D possibly being TRBD1 (6 bases). Germline lookup yields CDR1 MNHNS and CDR2 SASEGT. There are 13 residues in the CDR3. The CDR3 DNA reads TGTGCCGGCAGTGATGGGACAATAGGAGGCTACACCTTC. Protein: CAGSDGTIGGYTF.

The rearrangement joins TRBV19 to TRBJ2-5, with unresolved D. The length of the CDR3 is 13 residues. V was trimmed by 2 bases and J by 2 bases, leaving 6 bases between them. Germline V gene lookup returns CDR1 LNHDA and CDR2 SQIVND (reference sequence). The CDR3 loop reads CASSIQVQETQYF. The CDR3 region has the DNA TGTGCCAGTAGTATACAGGTGCAAGAGACCCAGTACTTC.

In this sample, this clonotype turned up a few times. Relative to the germline gene, one junction end is altered; a read error may explain this. J is TRBJ2-4 and V is TRBV7-7; D perhaps matches TRBD1 (6 bases). From germline, CDR1 is SSHAT and CDR2 FNYEAQ (reference sequence). The CDR3 is 18 amino acids. CDR3 bases: TGTGCTAGCAGTTCACCATACCTCGACAGGCGCAACAAAAACATTCAGTACTTC. Encoded protein: CASSSPYLDRRNKNIQYF.

The V call is TRBV5-1, the J call TRBJ2-1; the match to TRBD1 covers 10 bases. Germline values: CDR1 SGHRS, CDR2 YFSETQ. The CDR3 is 15 residues long. V was pared by 4 bases and J by 4 bases, with 5 bases of the junction left unmatched. CDR3 coding DNA: TGCGCCAGCAGCACCCGGGACAGGGGTTACAATGAGCAGTTCTTC. Its translation is CASSTRDRGYNEQFF.

The V gene is TRBV5-1, the J gene TRBJ2-5; 14 positions agree with TRBD2. The CDR3 contains 18 residues. Germline assignment: CDR1 SGHRS and CDR2 YFSETQ. Trimming took 4 bases from V and 4 from J; bases not matched to a gene: 12. The CDR3 here is CASSVTGTSGSWGETQYF. The CDR3, as DNA: TGCGCCAGCAGCGTAACCGGGACTAGCGGGAGTTGGGGAGAGACCCAGTACTTC. Combining the CDR3 with reference TRBV5-1 and TRBJ2-5 gives the whole variable domain KAGVTQTPRYLIKTRGQQVTLSCSPISGHRSVSWYQQTPGQGLQFLFEYFSETQRNKGNFPGRFSGRQFSNSRSEMNVSTLELGDSALYLCASSVTGTSGSWGETQYFGPGTRLLVL.

This clonotype was detected a few times. The chain couples TRBV6-1 to TRBJ2-3; 10 nucleotides match TRBD2. The V gene's germline CDR1 is MNHNS and CDR2 SASEGT. The V and J ends lost 8 bases and 5 bases, in that order; junction bases with no gene match: 13. CDR3 length equals 16 residues. CDR3 in DNA: TGTGCCAGCGCCCTGTCGCCTAGCGGGGGCGGAGATACGCAGTATTTT. Protein sequence: CASALSPSGGGDTQYF.

This clonotype was seen at least ten times. The chain recombines TRBV4-3 with TRBJ2-7; possibly TRBD2 for D (6 bases). V was clipped by 0 bases and J by 5 bases, with 14 bases between them. The germline V gene has CDR1 LGHNA and CDR2 YSLEER. The CDR3 has 15 amino acids. CDR3: CASSQDPTSPHEQYF. The CDR3 coding sequence is TGCGCCAGCAGCCAAGACCCGACTAGTCCGCACGAGCAGTACTTC.

This clonotype was seen a few times. The gene calls are TRBV20-1 and TRBJ1-5, with 9 bases identical to TRBD1. The ends lost 3 bases at V and 2 bases at J; junction bases unmatched: 14. This CDR3 contains 18 residues. Germline assignment: CDR1 DFQATT and CDR2 SNEGSKA (reference sequence). The CDR3 coding sequence is TGCAGTGCTAGTACCCCCGGGACAGGGAGGCTGGGCAATCAGCCCCAGCATTTT. This codes for CSASTPGTGRLGNQPQHF.

This clonotype was seen at least ten times. The rearrangement links TRBV10-3 to TRBJ2-7, with no clear D. The last part of the DNA fits TRBJ2-5 better; the J call may be wrong. The CDR3 contains 11 residues. The germline V gene has CDR1 ENHRY and CDR2 SYGVKD. This CDR3 is CAISDRTTQYF. In DNA form, the CDR3 reads TGTGCCATCAGTGACAGGACGACCCAGTACTTC.

The chain couples TRBV5-1 to TRBJ1-5; TRBD1 might be the D (5 bases). The germline gives CDR1 SGHRS, CDR2 YFSETQ. V lost 4 bases and J 7 bases, leaving 18 bases between the germline ends. The CDR3 runs 15 residues. In DNA, the CDR3 is TGCGCCAGCAGCCTATCGGGCAGGGAGGGACAGCCCCAGCATTTT. It codes for CASSLSGREGQPQHF.

The chain couples TRBV4-1 to TRBJ1-1; no definite D call. Germline CDR1 and CDR2: MGHRA and YSYEKL. V was pared by 1 base and J by 7 bases, with 19 bases between. The CDR3 extends over 16 amino acids. The CDR3 DNA sequence: TGCGCCAGCAGCCAAGCAAACCTGGTCGTGGGAGGTGAAGCTTTCTTT. This encodes CASSQANLVVGGEAFF.

The chain couples TRBV29-1 to TRBJ1-6; TRBD1 aligns across 10 bases. The CDR3 consists of 13 residues. CDR1 and CDR2 from the germline V gene are SQVTM and ANQGSEA. V trimming: 7 bases; J trimming: 7 bases; junction bases outside the gene matches: 4. CDR3 sequence: CSASTGGNSPLHF. For the CDR3, the DNA is TGCAGCGCCTCGACAGGGGGCAATTCACCCCTCCACTTT.

The chain joins TRBV28 to TRBJ2-7; the match to TRBD2 covers 8 bases. Losses at the gene ends were 2 bases for V and 6 bases for J; bases not matched to a gene: 9. Germline CDR1 is MDHEN and CDR2 is SYDVKM. The CDR3 totals 15 residues. CDR3 loop: CASSLPRGLASEQYF. In DNA form, the CDR3 reads TGTGCCAGCAGTTTACCGAGAGGACTAGCTTCCGAGCAGTACTTC.

The chain joins TRBV7-2 to TRBJ2-7; 8 bases line up with TRBD2. The CDR3 consists of 17 residues. Germline trimming cut 1 base from V and 2 bases from J; bases unmatched to any gene: 10. Germline V gene sequence: CDR1 SGHTA, CDR2 FQGNSA. The CDR3 nucleotides are TGTGCCAGCAGCTTAGGGGTAGCGGGATACTCCCCCTACGAGCAGTACTTC. It codes for CASSLGVAGYSPYEQYF.

In this sample, this clonotype turned up a few times. V and J are TRBV15 and TRBJ2-5, with D uncertain. This CDR3 comprises 14 residues. V shed 2 bases and J shed 8 bases, with 15 bases lying between them. Per germline, CDR1 LNHNV and CDR2 YYDKDF (reference sequence). The CDR3 reads CATSRFELKKTQYF. DNA for the CDR3: TGTGCCACCAGCAGATTTGAGCTCAAGAAAACCCAGTACTTC.

The chain links TRBV5-1 to TRBJ1-1, with D tentatively TRBD1 (5 bases). Germline CDR1 reads SGHRS; CDR2 reads YFSETQ. V was clipped by 1 base and J by 4 bases, with 8 bases between them. The CDR3 has 13 residues. CDR3 sequence (DNA): TGCGCCAGCAGCTTGTTGGGGACCACTGAAGCTTTCTTT. It yields the protein CASSLLGTTEAFF.

This clonotype was detected only a few times. This chain connects TRBV7-6 to TRBJ2-3, with 7 nucleotides matching TRBD2. V trimming: 0 bases; J trimming: 3 bases; junction bases outside the gene matches: 9. Germline V gene lookup returns CDR1 SGHVS and CDR2 FNYEAQ. The length of the CDR3 is 17 residues. This chain's CDR3 is CASSLAGGPSGTDTQYF. In DNA form, the CDR3 reads TGTGCCAGCAGCTTAGCGGGAGGGCCGTCTGGTACAGATACGCAGTATTTT.

V is TRBV12-3 or TRBV12-4 and J is TRBJ2-1; D not resolved. Deletions cut 2 bases from V and 7 bases from J, with 12 bases between. The CDR3 has 14 amino acids. In nucleotides, the CDR3 is TGTGCCAGCAGTTTAAGACCTTCGGGTAATGAGCAGTTCTTC. Its translation: CASSLRPSGNEQFF.

The chain carries TRBV20-1 and TRBJ2-7, with 13 bases fitting TRBD2. Trimming took 6 bases from V and 0 from J; bases not matched to a gene: 2. The CDR3 spans 14 residues. Germline CDR1 DFQATT, CDR2 SNEGSKA (reference sequence). CDR3 in amino acids: CSAGLAGVSYEQYF. As DNA, the CDR3 is TGCAGTGCCGGACTAGCGGGAGTCTCCTACGAGCAGTACTTC.

Comment on this clonotype: A much larger clone sits a single nucleotide away, making a read error possible. The chain recombines TRBV5-1 with TRBJ2-5, with 7 positions matching TRBD1. Trimming took 4 bases from V and 11 from J; bases not matched to a gene: 14. Per the germline V gene, CDR1 is SGHRS and CDR2 is YFSETQ. The CDR3 covers 14 residues. CDR3 protein: CASSASGQDNEQYF. As DNA, the CDR3 is TGCGCCAGCAGCGCCTCCGGACAGGACAATGAGCAGTACTTC.

The genes are TRBV6-5 and TRBJ1-3; 9 positions match TRBD1. This CDR3 is built from 19 residues. Germline assignment: CDR1 MNHEY and CDR2 SVGAGI. J gave up 4 bases and V 0 bases, and 13 bases lay outside the gene matches. The CDR3: CASSYSYPWAGQGGNTIYF. The CDR3 DNA is TGTGCCAGCAGTTACTCGTATCCCTGGGCGGGACAGGGAGGAAACACCATATATTTT.

This clonotype was seen repeatedly, ten times or more. The J gene is TRBJ1-2, the V gene TRBV4-2, with unresolved D. In germline, CDR1 is LGHNA, CDR2 YNFKEQ. V lost 3 bases, J lost 3 bases, and 20 bases lay in between. The CDR3 spans 17 residues. Written as DNA, the CDR3 is TGTGCCAGCAGCCAGAACCTTGGGGAGTCCGGGTACTATGGCTACACCTTC. Translating gives CASSQNLGESGYYGYTF.

This clonotype came up a few times. This rearrangement joins TRBV5-1 to TRBJ1-2; the D gene is possibly TRBD1 (5 bases). Germline V gene data show CDR1 as SGHRS and CDR2 as YFSETQ. The CDR3 consists of 14 residues. V gave up 0 bases and J gave up 4 bases, with 10 bases separating them. CDR3 bases: TGCGCCAGCAGCTTGGGCGGGACGGGCTATGGCTACACCTTC. Translated, it gives CASSLGGTGYGYTF.

This clonotype was seen only a few times. CDR3 region: CASSPPGFLESPLHF. In DNA form, the CDR3 reads TGTGCCAGCAGCCCCCCCGGGTTCCTGGAGTCACCCCTCCACTTT. The chain couples TRBV3-1 to TRBJ1-6, with D uncertain. Per the germline V gene, CDR1 is LGHDT and CDR2 is YNNKEL (reference sequence). The CDR3 is 15 residues long. V lost 4 bases to trimming and J lost 10 bases, with 17 bases between them.

The chain is built from TRBV29-1 and TRBJ2-5, with 15 bases aligning to TRBD2. The DNA end favors TRBJ2-7, so the J call may be wrong. The CDR3 has 16 residues. Germline CDR1 SQVTM, CDR2 ANQGSEA. This CDR3 is CSARGLAGGTTYEQYF. DNA for the CDR3: TGCAGCGCCCGGGGACTAGCGGGAGGAACTACCTACGAGCAGTACTTC.

The rearrangement uses TRBV20-1 and TRBJ2-1; 14 bases agree with TRBD2. The J call may be incorrect, as the DNA end agrees better with TRBJ2-7. Germline assignment: CDR1 DFQATT and CDR2 SNEGSKA (reference sequence). CDR3 length: 17 amino acids. The CDR3 here is CSATTSGRGSSYNEQYF. CDR3 bases: TGCAGTGCTACGACTAGCGGGAGGGGTAGCTCCTACAATGAGCAGTACTTC.